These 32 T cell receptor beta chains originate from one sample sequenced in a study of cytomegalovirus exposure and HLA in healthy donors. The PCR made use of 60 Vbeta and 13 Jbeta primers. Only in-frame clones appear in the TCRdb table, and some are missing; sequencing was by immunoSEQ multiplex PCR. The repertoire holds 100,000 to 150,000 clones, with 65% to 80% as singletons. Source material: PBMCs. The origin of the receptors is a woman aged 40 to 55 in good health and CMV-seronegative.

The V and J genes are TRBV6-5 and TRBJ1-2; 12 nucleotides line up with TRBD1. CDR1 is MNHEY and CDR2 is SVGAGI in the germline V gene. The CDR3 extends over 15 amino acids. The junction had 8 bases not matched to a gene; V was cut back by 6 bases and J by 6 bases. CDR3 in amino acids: CASRSPGQGANGYTF. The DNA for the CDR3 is TGTGCCAGCAGGTCTCCGGGACAGGGGGCGAATGGCTACACCTTC.

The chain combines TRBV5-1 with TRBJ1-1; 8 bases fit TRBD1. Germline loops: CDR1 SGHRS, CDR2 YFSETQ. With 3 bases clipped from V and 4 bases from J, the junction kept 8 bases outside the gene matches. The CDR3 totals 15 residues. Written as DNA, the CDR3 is TGCGCCAGCAGCTCGGGACAGGTAGACGGCACTGAAGCTTTCTTT. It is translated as CASSSGQVDGTEAFF.

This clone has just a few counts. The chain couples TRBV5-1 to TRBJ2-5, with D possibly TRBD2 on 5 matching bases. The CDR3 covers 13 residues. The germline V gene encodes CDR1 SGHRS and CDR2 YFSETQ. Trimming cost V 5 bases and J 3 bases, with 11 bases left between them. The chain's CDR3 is CASSNPAEETQYF. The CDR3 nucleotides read TGCGCCAGCAGTAATCCAGCGGAAGAGACCCAGTACTTC.

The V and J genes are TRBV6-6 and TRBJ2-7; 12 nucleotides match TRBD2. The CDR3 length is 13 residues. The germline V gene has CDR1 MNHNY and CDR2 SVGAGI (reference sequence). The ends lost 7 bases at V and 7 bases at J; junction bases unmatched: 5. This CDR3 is CASTGLAGREQYF. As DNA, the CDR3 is TGTGCCAGCACCGGACTAGCGGGAAGGGAGCAGTACTTC.

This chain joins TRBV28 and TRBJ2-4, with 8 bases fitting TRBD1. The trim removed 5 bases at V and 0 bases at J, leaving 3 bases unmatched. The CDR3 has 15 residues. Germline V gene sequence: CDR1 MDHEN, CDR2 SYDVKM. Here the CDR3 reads CASSGTGLAKNIQYF. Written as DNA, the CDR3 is TGTGCCAGCAGTGGGACAGGCTTAGCCAAAAACATTCAGTACTTC. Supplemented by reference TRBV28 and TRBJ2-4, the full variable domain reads DVKVTQSSRYLVKRTGEKVFLECVQDMDHENMFWYRQDPGLGLRLIYFSYDVKMKEKGDIPEGYSVSREKKERFSLILESASTNQTSMYLCASSGTGLAKNIQYFGAGTRLSVL.

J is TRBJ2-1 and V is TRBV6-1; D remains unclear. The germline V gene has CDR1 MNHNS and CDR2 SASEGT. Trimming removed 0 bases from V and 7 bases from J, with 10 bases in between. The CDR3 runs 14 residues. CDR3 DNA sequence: TGTGCCAGCAGTGAAGCGACTCAGTGGAATGAGCAGTTCTTC. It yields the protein CASSEATQWNEQFF.

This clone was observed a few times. CDR3 DNA sequence: TGTGCCAGCACCGTACAGGGGAATCAGCCCCAGCATTTT. Protein product: CASTVQGNQPQHF. The chain has TRBV28 and TRBJ1-5; 7 nucleotides line up with TRBD1. CDR3 size: 13 residues. V was clipped by 7 bases and J by 4 bases; unmatched bases: 4. Germline CDR1 and CDR2: MDHEN and SYDVKM.

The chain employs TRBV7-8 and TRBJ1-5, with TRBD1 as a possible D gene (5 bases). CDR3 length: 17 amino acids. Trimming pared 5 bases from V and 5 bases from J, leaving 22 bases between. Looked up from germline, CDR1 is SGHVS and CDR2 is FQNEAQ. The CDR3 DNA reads TGTGCCAGCAGCCCTGATCCATCTGGGGGGATTGATCAGCCCCAGCATTTT. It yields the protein CASSPDPSGGIDQPQHF.

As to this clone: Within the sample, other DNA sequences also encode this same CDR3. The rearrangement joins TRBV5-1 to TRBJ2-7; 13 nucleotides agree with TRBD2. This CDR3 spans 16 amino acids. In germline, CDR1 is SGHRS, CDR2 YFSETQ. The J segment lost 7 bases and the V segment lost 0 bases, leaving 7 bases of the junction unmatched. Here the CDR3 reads CASSLGSGTSGMEQYF. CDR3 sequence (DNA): TGCGCCAGCAGCTTGGGCTCCGGGACTAGCGGGATGGAGCAGTACTTC.

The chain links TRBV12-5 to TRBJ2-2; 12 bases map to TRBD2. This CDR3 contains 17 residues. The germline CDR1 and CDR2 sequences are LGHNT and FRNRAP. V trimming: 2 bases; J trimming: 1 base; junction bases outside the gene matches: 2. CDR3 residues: CASGLSLAGGNTGELFF. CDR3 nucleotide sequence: TGTGCTAGTGGTTTGTCACTAGCGGGGGGGAACACCGGGGAGCTGTTTTTT.

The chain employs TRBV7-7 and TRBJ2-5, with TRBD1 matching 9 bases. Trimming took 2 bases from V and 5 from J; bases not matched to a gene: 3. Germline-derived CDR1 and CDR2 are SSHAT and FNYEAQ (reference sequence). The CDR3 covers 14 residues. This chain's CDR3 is CASSLTGQGETQYF. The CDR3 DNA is TGTGCCAGCAGCTTAACCGGACAGGGGGAGACCCAGTACTTC.

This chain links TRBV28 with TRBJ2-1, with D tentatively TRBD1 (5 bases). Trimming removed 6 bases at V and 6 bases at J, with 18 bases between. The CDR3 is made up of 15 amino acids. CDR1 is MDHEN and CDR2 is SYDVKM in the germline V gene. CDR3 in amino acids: CASRPSGHQGNEQFF. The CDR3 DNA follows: TGTGCCAGCAGACCATCCGGGCACCAGGGCAATGAGCAGTTCTTC.

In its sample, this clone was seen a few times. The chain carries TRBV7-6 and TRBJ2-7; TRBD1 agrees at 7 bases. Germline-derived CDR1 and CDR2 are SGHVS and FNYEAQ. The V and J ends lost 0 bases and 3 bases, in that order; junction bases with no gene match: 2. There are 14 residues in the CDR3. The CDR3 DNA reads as TGTGCCAGCAGCTTAGCGGCAGGGGGCTACGAGCAGTACTTC. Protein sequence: CASSLAAGGYEQYF.

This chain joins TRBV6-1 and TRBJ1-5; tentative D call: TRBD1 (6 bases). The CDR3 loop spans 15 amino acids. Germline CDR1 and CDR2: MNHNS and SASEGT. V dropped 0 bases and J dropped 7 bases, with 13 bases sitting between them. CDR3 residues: CASSEAGQGLQPQHF. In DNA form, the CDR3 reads TGTGCCAGCAGTGAAGCGGGGCAGGGGCTCCAGCCCCAGCATTTT.

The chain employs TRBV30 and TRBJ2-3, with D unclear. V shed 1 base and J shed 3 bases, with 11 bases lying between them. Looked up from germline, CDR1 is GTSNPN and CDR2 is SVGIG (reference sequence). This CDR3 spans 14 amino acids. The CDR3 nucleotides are TGTGCCTGGAGTGAAGCCCATGCGACAGATACGCAGTATTTT. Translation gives CAWSEAHATDTQYF.

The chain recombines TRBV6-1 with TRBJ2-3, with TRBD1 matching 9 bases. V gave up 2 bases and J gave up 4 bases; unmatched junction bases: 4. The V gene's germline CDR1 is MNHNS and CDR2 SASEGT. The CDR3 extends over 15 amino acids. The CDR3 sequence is CASSEPGQGADTQYF. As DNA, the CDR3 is TGTGCCAGCAGTGAACCGGGACAGGGAGCAGATACGCAGTATTTT.

The CDR3 sequence is CASSLERADTQYF. The DNA for the CDR3 is TGTGCCAGCAGCTTAGAACGGGCAGATACGCAGTATTTT. This chain joins TRBV7-6 and TRBJ2-3; D is uncertain. There are 13 residues in the CDR3. Per the germline V gene, CDR1 is SGHVS and CDR2 is FNYEAQ. V was shortened by 1 base and J by 4 bases, with 6 bases between the two germline ends.

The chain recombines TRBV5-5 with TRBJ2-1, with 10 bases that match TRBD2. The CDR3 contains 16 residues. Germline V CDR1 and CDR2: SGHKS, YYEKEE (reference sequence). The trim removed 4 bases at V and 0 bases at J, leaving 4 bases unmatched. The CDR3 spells CASSISGGNSYNEQFF. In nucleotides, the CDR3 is TGTGCCAGCAGCATTAGCGGGGGGAACTCCTACAATGAGCAGTTCTTC.

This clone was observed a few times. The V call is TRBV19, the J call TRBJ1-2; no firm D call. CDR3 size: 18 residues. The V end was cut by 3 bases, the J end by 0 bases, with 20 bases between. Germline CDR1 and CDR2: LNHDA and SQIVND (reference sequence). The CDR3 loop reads CASSMIISRAQTNYGYTF. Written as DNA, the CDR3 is TGTGCCAGTAGTATGATAATTTCCCGCGCCCAAACTAACTATGGCTACACCTTC.

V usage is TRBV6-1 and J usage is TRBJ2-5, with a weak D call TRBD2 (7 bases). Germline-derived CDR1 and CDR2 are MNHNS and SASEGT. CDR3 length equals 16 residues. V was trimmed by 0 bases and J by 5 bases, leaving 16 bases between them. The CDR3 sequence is CASSEAGGGRGETQYF. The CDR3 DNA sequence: TGTGCCAGCAGTGAAGCAGGAGGAGGGAGGGGGGAGACCCAGTACTTC.

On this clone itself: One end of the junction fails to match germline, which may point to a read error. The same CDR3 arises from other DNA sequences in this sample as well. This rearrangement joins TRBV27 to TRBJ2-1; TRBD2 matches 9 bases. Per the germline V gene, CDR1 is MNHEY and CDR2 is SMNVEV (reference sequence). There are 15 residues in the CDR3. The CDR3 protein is CASSFERGDYNEQFF. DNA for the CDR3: TGCGCCAGCAGTTTCGAGCGGGGGGATTACAATGAGCAGTTCTTC.

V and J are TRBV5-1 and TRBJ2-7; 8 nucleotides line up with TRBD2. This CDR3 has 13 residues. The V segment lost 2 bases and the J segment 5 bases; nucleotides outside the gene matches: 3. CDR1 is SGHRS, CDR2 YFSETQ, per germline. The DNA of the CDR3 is TGCGCCAGCAGCTTCCGGGGGGGCCACGAGCAGTACTTC. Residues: CASSFRGGHEQYF.

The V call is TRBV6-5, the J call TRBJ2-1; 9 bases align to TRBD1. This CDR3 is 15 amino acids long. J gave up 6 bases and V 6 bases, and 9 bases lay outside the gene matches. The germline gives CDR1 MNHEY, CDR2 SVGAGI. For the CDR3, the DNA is TGTGCCAGCAGAAAGGGACAGGGAGCGTCCAATGAGCAGTTCTTC. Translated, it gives CASRKGQGASNEQFF.

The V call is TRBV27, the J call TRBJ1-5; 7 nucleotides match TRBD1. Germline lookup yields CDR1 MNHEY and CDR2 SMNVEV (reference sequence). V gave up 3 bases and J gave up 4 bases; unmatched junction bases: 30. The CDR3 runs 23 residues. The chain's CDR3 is CASSFRPLGVPGWSGGGNQPQHF. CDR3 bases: TGTGCCAGCAGTTTCCGACCATTGGGGGTCCCAGGATGGTCAGGGGGTGGGAATCAGCCCCAGCATTTT.

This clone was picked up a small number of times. The CDR3, as DNA: TGCAGCGTTGGAGATGGAGGGTTGAAGTTCTTC. Translated: CSVGDGGLKFF. The chain carries TRBV29-1 and TRBJ2-1; D is possibly TRBD2 (6 bases). Germline loops: CDR1 SQVTM, CDR2 ANQGSEA. The CDR3 runs 11 residues. Deletions cut 4 bases from V and 14 bases from J, with 15 bases between.

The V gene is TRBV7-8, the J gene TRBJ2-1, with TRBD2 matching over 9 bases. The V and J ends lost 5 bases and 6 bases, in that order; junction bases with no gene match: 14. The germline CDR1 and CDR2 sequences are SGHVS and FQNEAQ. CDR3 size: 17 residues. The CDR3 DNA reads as TGTGCCAGCAGCCCCCGATTGCGGGGGGGCCAAGGCAATGAGCAGTTCTTC. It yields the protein CASSPRLRGGQGNEQFF.

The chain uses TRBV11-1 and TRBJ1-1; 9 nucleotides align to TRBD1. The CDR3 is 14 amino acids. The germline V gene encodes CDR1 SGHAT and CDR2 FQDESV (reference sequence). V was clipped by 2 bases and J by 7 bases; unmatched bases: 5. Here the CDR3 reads CASSLKEDRGEAFF. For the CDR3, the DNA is TGTGCCAGCAGCTTAAAGGAGGACAGGGGTGAAGCTTTCTTT.

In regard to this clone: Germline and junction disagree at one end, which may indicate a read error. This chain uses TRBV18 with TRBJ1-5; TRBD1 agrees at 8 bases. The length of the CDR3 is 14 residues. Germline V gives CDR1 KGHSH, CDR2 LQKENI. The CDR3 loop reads CASSLQGGKQPQHF. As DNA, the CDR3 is TGTGCCAGCTCGTTACAGGGGGGCAAACAGCCCCAGCATTTT.

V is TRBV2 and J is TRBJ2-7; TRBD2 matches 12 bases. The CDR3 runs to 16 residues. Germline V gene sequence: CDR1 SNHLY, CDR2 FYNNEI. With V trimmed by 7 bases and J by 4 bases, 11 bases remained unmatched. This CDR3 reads CASIRERTSGDYEQYF. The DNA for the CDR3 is TGTGCCAGCATCAGAGAAAGGACTAGCGGGGATTACGAGCAGTACTTC.

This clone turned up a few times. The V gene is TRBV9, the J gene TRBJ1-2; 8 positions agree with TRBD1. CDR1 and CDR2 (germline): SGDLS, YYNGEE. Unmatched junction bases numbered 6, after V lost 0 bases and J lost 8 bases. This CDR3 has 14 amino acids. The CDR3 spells CASSVDRTGYGYTF. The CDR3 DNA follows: TGTGCCAGCAGCGTAGACCGGACAGGGTACGGCTACACCTTC.

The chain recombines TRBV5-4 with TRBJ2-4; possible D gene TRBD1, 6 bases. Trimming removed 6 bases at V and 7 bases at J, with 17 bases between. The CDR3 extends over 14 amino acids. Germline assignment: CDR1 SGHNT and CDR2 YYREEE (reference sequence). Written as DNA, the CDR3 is TGTGCCAGCACCCAGGGACAATCAGCGAACATTCAGTACTTC. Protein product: CASTQGQSANIQYF. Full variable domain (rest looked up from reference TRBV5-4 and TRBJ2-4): ETGVTQSPTHLIKTRGQQVTLRCSSQSGHNTVSWYQQALGQGPQFIFQYYREEENGRGNFPPRFSGLQFPNYSSELNVNALELDDSALYLCASTQGQSANIQYFGAGTRLSVL.

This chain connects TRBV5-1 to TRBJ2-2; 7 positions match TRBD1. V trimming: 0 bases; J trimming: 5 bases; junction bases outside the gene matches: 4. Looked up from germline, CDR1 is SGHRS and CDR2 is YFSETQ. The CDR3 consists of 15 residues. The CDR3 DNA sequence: TGCGCCAGCAGCTTGGAGACAGGGCGGACCGGGGAGCTGTTTTTT. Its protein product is CASSLETGRTGELFF.